This T cell receptor beta chain is drawn from a study of control samples from healthy donors and cancer patients. This table comes from immunoSEQ multiplex PCR, and its TCRdb copy is limited to in-frame clones, with some not included. The data hold 60,000 to 95,000 clones, with under 90% observed a single time. The sequence came from a woman aged 50 to 60 with colorectal cancer. The sequencing sample was made of PBMCs.

As DNA, the CDR3 is TGTGCCAGCAGTTATGGGGCCGGGCCTGAAGCTTTCTTT. This encodes CASSYGAGPEAFF. The chain recombines TRBV6-5 with TRBJ1-1; D might be TRBD1 (5 bases). The CDR3 length is 13 residues. The germline V and J ends were trimmed by 3 bases and 6 bases, with 11 bases remaining between them. Germline CDR1 is MNHEY and CDR2 is SVGAGI.